This T cell receptor beta chain was recovered during a study of cytomegalovirus exposure and HLA in healthy donors. Germline CDR1 MNHNS, CDR2 SASEGT. The ends were cut back, 0 bases at V and 6 bases at J, with 8 bases in the middle. The CDR3 is 14 amino acids. Whole-study findings and limits: A later analysis reportedly identified an Asian-associated ancestry cluster as carrying fewer N-insertions than the roughly 700-donor mean. Overall, under 200 TCR beta chains were annotated as cytomegalovirus-associated. Among the most significant clusters, several appeared linked to common viral pathogens in a later analysis. High specificity and sensitivity for cytomegalovirus status were reported for the classifier.

Use of 60 Vbeta and 13 Jbeta primers characterized the PCR. Repertoires were generated with immunoSEQ multiplex PCR, while TCRdb's copy carries only in-frame clones and drops some. This sample's table has some 200,000 clones. With regard to this clone: Its antigen is unknown.

This clonotype was sampled from a girl aged 2-10 years in good health and CMV-seropositive. The gene calls are TRBV6-1 and TRBJ2-2; the D is unclear. The sample consisted of PBMCs. CDR3 coding DNA: TGTGCCAGCAGTGAAGCGCCCGAGGCCGGGGAGCTGTTTTTT. Protein product: CASSEAPEAGELFF.